The 31 T cell receptor beta chains given below trace back to one sample, sequenced in a study of CD8+ T cells in alopecia areata (dated by TCRdb to the late 2010s). Library creation used the immunoSEQ multiplex PCR assay. RNA was extracted from all samples and reverse transcribed into cDNA, which served as template for TCR sequencing. TCRdb obtained this table from immuneACCESS and retained in-frame rearrangements with V and J assigned. These tables miss some clones; where compared with another copy, unresolved V genes account for less than half of the shortfall, and the remainder is unexplained. The sample table holds about 180,000 clones, of which less than 80% were seen once. Of the sample, over 9.5% falls within the top ten clones. According to the study, the label for this sample's time point signals: baseline before oral tofacitinib. This sample comprised CD8+ T cells sorted from blood, obtained at week 0. The receptors stem from a human donor with alopecia areata.

This clone was found a few times. The chain recombines TRBV7-9 with TRBJ2-1; TRBD2 agrees at 7 bases. The length of the CDR3 is 16 residues. Trimming took 2 bases from V and 1 from J; bases not matched to a gene: 5. Germline V lookup: CDR1 SEHNR, CDR2 FQNEAQ (reference sequence). The CDR3 protein is CASSLPAGSSYNEQFF. Here the CDR3 DNA reads TGTGCCAGCAGCTTACCAGCGGGGTCATCCTACAATGAGCAGTTCTTC. The complete variable domain, with remaining parts taken from reference TRBV7-9 and TRBJ2-1, reads DTGVSQNPRHKITKRGQNVTFRCDPISEHNRLYWYRQTLGQGPEFLTYFQNEAQLEKSRLLSDRFSAERPKGSFSTLEIQRTEQGDSAMYLCASSLPAGSSYNEQFFGPGTRLTVL.

This clone was observed a handful of times. The rearrangement links TRBV29-1 to TRBJ2-2, with D possibly being TRBD2 (5 bases). V was clipped by 7 bases and J by 8 bases, with 17 bases between them. The CDR3 totals 13 residues. Germline loops: CDR1 SQVTM, CDR2 ANQGSEA. The CDR3 here is CSAEWTDQGELFF. The CDR3 DNA reads TGCAGCGCCGAGTGGACTGATCAGGGGGAGCTGTTTTTT.

The chain is built from TRBV11-2 and TRBJ2-3; 13 nucleotides line up with TRBD2. This CDR3 is 16 amino acids long. Germline V gene data show CDR1 as SGHAT and CDR2 as FQNNGV. J was trimmed by 3 bases and V by 5 bases; bases with no gene match: 5. The DNA for the CDR3 is TGTGCCAGCAGCGCTAGACTAGCGGGGGGAACAGATACGCAGTATTTT. As protein: CASSARLAGGTDTQYF.

The V call is TRBV30, the J call TRBJ2-1; D is perhaps TRBD1 (5 bases). Germline V gene data show CDR1 as GTSNPN and CDR2 as SVGIG (reference sequence). Trimming removed 5 bases from V and 5 bases from J, with 10 bases in between. The CDR3 is 12 amino acids. CDR3 coding DNA: TGTGCCTGGGACAGCCAAAACAATGAGCAGTTCTTC. Protein sequence: CAWDSQNNEQFF.

This clone was counted between two and nine times. This chain links TRBV30 with TRBJ2-7; 9 bases are a match to TRBD1. There are 13 residues in the CDR3. Trimming took 5 bases from V and 5 from J; bases not matched to a gene: 7. The germline gives CDR1 GTSNPN, CDR2 SVGIG (reference sequence). CDR3 sequence (DNA): TGTGCCTGGGAGGCCGGGACAGGGAACGAGCAGTACTTC. Protein sequence: CAWEAGTGNEQYF.

The V call is TRBV6-5, the J call TRBJ2-7; D unresolved. The V end lost 5 bases, the J end lost 5 bases, and 10 bases lay between the germline ends. CDR1 is MNHEY, CDR2 SVGAGI, per germline. CDR3 length: 12 residues. This CDR3 reads CASSSDGDEQYF. The CDR3 DNA reads TGTGCCAGCAGTAGCGACGGTGACGAGCAGTACTTC.

This clone came up a few times. The chain couples TRBV29-1 to TRBJ1-1, with D tentatively TRBD1 (6 bases). Trimming took 7 bases from V and 4 from J, leaving 10 bases between them. In germline, CDR1 is SQVTM, CDR2 ANQGSEA. CDR3 length equals 11 residues. CDR3 residues: CSAGGGTEAFF. The CDR3 DNA follows: TGCAGCGCGGGAGGGGGCACTGAAGCTTTCTTT.

In its sample, this clone was seen once. The chain is built from TRBV5-1 and TRBJ2-5; a possible D gene is TRBD2 (5 bases). The last part of the DNA fits TRBJ2-7 better; the J call may be wrong. Germline loops: CDR1 SGHRS, CDR2 YFSETQ. The CDR3 contains 14 residues. The CDR3 nucleotides read TGCGCCAGCAGCAGGTCAGCGGAAGCCTACGAGCAGTACTTC. Protein sequence: CASSRSAEAYEQYF.

The CDR3 nucleotides are TGTGCCCATCACCTCAAGGGTTACAATGAGCAGTTCTTC. It translates to CAHHLKGYNEQFF. V gene TRBV7-9 combines with J gene TRBJ2-1; D call uncertain. Trimming stripped 11 bases from V and 4 bases from J, with 15 bases between. This CDR3 is 13 amino acids long. Germline assignment: CDR1 SEHNR and CDR2 FQNEAQ (reference sequence).

Details on this clone: Sequence at one end of the junction differs from germline and may be a read error. At the DNA level, this CDR3 is encoded by other sequences in the same sample as well. V usage is TRBV27 and J usage is TRBJ2-3; a weak D match, TRBD2 (6 bases). Per germline, CDR1 MNHEY and CDR2 SMNVEV (reference sequence). This CDR3 is built from 12 residues. DNA for the CDR3: TGTGCCAGCGGAGGAGGGGCAGATACACAGTATTTT. It yields the protein CASGGGADTQYF.

V is TRBV6-5 and J is TRBJ2-5; D may match TRBD1 or TRBD2 (7 bases each). This CDR3 spans 15 amino acids. Trimming left V 8 bases short and J 4 bases short, with 20 bases between. The germline gives CDR1 MNHEY, CDR2 SVGAGI. Here the CDR3 reads CASRVFGRGGETQYF. The CDR3 nucleotides are TGTGCCAGCCGGGTATTCGGCAGGGGGGGAGAGACCCAGTACTTC.

The V and J genes are TRBV27 and TRBJ2-2; D perhaps matches TRBD1 (6 bases). The V end was cut by 6 bases, the J end by 0 bases, with 11 bases between. CDR3 length: 15 residues. Germline CDR1 is MNHEY and CDR2 is SMNVEV (reference sequence). The CDR3 spells CASSDRQTNTGELFF. The DNA of the CDR3 is TGTGCCAGCAGCGACAGGCAAACGAACACCGGGGAGCTGTTTTTT.

The chain combines TRBV7-2 with TRBJ2-1; 8 nucleotides match TRBD1. Germline trimming cut 5 bases from V and 10 bases from J; bases unmatched to any gene: 4. The CDR3 is 12 amino acids. In germline, CDR1 is SGHTA, CDR2 FQGNSA. Here the CDR3 reads CASSRTGREQFF. CDR3 coding DNA: TGTGCCAGCAGCCGGACAGGGCGCGAGCAGTTCTTC.

V and J are TRBV27 and TRBJ2-7, with D tentatively TRBD1 (6 bases). V was cut by 3 bases and J by 0 bases, with 6 bases left in between. This CDR3 has 13 amino acids. Germline V gene sequence: CDR1 MNHEY, CDR2 SMNVEV (reference sequence). The CDR3 spells CASSLDSSYEQYF. CDR3 DNA sequence: TGTGCCAGCAGTTTGGACAGCTCCTACGAGCAGTACTTC.

This clone has a handful of counts. The gene calls are TRBV7-9 and TRBJ2-3; possibly TRBD1 or TRBD2 for D (5 bases each). The V end was cut by 8 bases, the J end by 4 bases, with 10 bases between. Germline CDR1 SEHNR, CDR2 FQNEAQ (reference sequence). CDR3 size: 12 residues. CDR3 DNA: TGTGCCAGCGGTTGGGGGTCAGATACGCAGTATTTT. Protein product: CASGWGSDTQYF. The whole variable domain, filled in from reference TRBV7-9 and TRBJ2-3, reads DTGVSQNPRHKITKRGQNVTFRCDPISEHNRLYWYRQTLGQGPEFLTYFQNEAQLEKSRLLSDRFSAERPKGSFSTLEIQRTEQGDSAMYLCASGWGSDTQYFGPGTRLTVL.

In this sample, this clone turned up once. V and J are TRBV5-1 and TRBJ2-7; the D gene is possibly TRBD1 (6 bases). The CDR3 is 16 residues long. Germline CDR1 reads SGHRS; CDR2 reads YFSETQ. Trimming stripped 7 bases from V and 2 bases from J, with 22 bases between. Written as DNA, the CDR3 is TGCGCCAGCCCGGATAGGGGGATCAAGGAGCCCTACGAGCAGTACTTC. Its translation: CASPDRGIKEPYEQYF.

On this clone: Other DNA sequences in this sample translate to the same CDR3. The chain carries TRBV4-1 and TRBJ2-2; no definite D call. The CDR3 has 12 amino acids. The germline gives CDR1 MGHRA, CDR2 YSYEKL. Trimming cost V 0 bases and J 8 bases, with 4 bases left between them. CDR3 loop: CASSQDTGELFF. The DNA of the CDR3 is TGCGCCAGCAGCCAAGATACAGGGGAGCTGTTTTTT.

This clone was counted once. The chain joins TRBV6-1 to TRBJ1-5, with a possible D match to TRBD1 (5 bases). Germline-derived CDR1 and CDR2 are MNHNS and SASEGT. V was clipped by 2 bases and J by 6 bases, with 14 bases between them. The CDR3 is 15 residues long. The CDR3 region has the DNA TGTGCCAGCAGTGAATCCAGGGTTGGAGGTCAGCCCCAGCATTTT. Translation gives CASSESRVGGQPQHF.

The chain recombines TRBV6-5 with TRBJ2-5; 7 bases align to TRBD2. Germline CDR1 and CDR2: MNHEY and SVGAGI. V shed 2 bases, J shed 1 base, and the junction held 4 bases outside the gene matches. CDR3 length equals 15 residues. CDR3 in DNA: TGTGCCAGCAGTTACAGACCGGGGGGCCAAGAGACCCAGTACTTC. Protein product: CASSYRPGGQETQYF.

The chain is built from TRBV2 and TRBJ1-2; D perhaps matches TRBD1 (5 bases). Germline V CDR1 and CDR2: SNHLY, FYNNEI. Between the trimmed V and J ends, which lost 6 bases and 6 bases, there was a span of 8 bases. The CDR3 runs 11 residues. CDR3 DNA sequence: TGTGCCAGCAGGGGGCTTGATGGCTACACCTTC. This sequence encodes CASRGLDGYTF. Combining the CDR3 with reference TRBV2 and TRBJ1-2 gives the whole variable domain EPEVTQTPSHQVTQMGQEVILRCVPISNHLYFYWYRQILGQKVEFLVSFYNNEISEKSEIFDDQFSVERPDGSNFTLKIRSTKLEDSAMYFCASRGLDGYTFGSGTRLTVV.

The rearrangement joins TRBV2 to TRBJ2-2; 11 bases match TRBD2. Per the germline V gene, CDR1 is SNHLY and CDR2 is FYNNEI. Unmatched junction bases numbered 6, after V lost 6 bases and J lost 0 bases. This CDR3 region has 17 residues. The CDR3 region is CASRPTSGGPNTGELFF. CDR3 in DNA: TGTGCCAGCAGGCCAACTAGCGGGGGCCCGAACACCGGGGAGCTGTTTTTT.

CDR3 DNA sequence: TGTGCCAGCAGTTACTGGGACAGTGGCTACAATGAGCAGTTCTTC. Translating it yields CASSYWDSGYNEQFF. The chain uses TRBV6-5 and TRBJ2-1; 7 positions match TRBD1. The CDR3 loop spans 15 amino acids. Looked up from germline, CDR1 is MNHEY and CDR2 is SVGAGI. Losses at the gene ends were 1 base for V and 3 bases for J; bases not matched to a gene: 3.

V usage is TRBV21-1 and J usage is TRBJ2-1; no check of the table's D call, TRBD2, against the DNA was made. TRBV21-1 is reported as a pseudogene. This CDR3 spans 11 amino acids. CDR3 in amino acids: CASHLRSEQFF. The CDR3, as DNA: TGTGCCAGTCACCTACGAAGTGAGCAGTTCTTC.

The V gene is TRBV10-2, the J gene TRBJ1-5; the D is unclear. V gave up 3 bases and J gave up 3 bases, with 9 bases separating them. Looked up from germline, CDR1 is WSHSY and CDR2 is SAAADI. The CDR3 contains 14 residues. The CDR3, as DNA: TGCGCCAGCAGTGATGGGATATCCAATCAGCCCCAGCATTTT. This codes for CASSDGISNQPQHF.

V usage is TRBV7-2 and J usage is TRBJ2-1; D gene unclear. CDR1 SGHTA and CDR2 FQGNSA come from the germline V gene. The V gene lost 5 bases and the J gene lost 16 bases, with 27 bases spanning the gap. The CDR3 consists of 15 residues. Here the CDR3 DNA reads TGTGCCAGCAGCGGAAGGCCGTCAAGGTCCAACGGGCCATTCTTC. This sequence encodes CASSGRPSRSNGPFF. Together with reference TRBV7-2 and TRBJ2-1, the CDR3 gives the full variable domain: GAGVSQSPSNKVTEKGKDVELRCDPISGHTALYWYRQSLGQGLEFLIYFQGNSAPDKSGLPSDRFSAERTGGSVSTLTIQRTQQEDSAVYLCASSGRPSRSNGPFFGPGTRLTVL.

V usage is TRBV1 and J usage is TRBJ2-1; the table calls TRBD1, which could not be checked here. TRBV1 is classified as a pseudogene. This CDR3 spans 13 amino acids. CDR3 region: CTSSQGTASLQFF. CDR3 DNA: TGCACCAGCAGCCAAGGGACAGCTTCTTTGCAGTTCTTC.

Only a few counts were recorded for this clone. The chain couples TRBV2 to TRBJ2-2, with D possibly called TRBD1 or TRBD2 (5 bases each). The CDR3 runs to 13 residues. Trimming took off 7 bases at V and 2 bases at J, with 8 bases between the two ends. Germline V gene sequence: CDR1 SNHLY, CDR2 FYNNEI. CDR3 amino acids: CASKGSNTGELFF. CDR3 coding DNA: TGTGCCAGCAAGGGGAGTAACACCGGGGAGCTGTTTTTT.

The chain carries TRBV4-1 and TRBJ2-3; 12 bases are a match to TRBD2. The V gene's germline CDR1 is MGHRA and CDR2 YSYEKL. CDR3 length: 18 amino acids. With V trimmed by 8 bases and J by 0 bases, 12 bases remained unmatched. The chain's CDR3 is CASALTGTSGFSTDTQYF. In nucleotides, the CDR3 is TGCGCCAGCGCACTGACAGGGACTAGCGGGTTTAGCACAGATACGCAGTATTTT.

CDR3 loop: CASGPGQLNTEAFF. DNA for the CDR3: TGTGCTAGTGGTCCAGGACAGTTGAACACTGAAGCTTTCTTT. This chain links TRBV12-5 with TRBJ1-1, with a weak D call TRBD1 (6 bases). With 5 bases removed from V and 0 bases from J, the gap between germline ends came to 10 bases. The CDR3 is 14 amino acids. The V gene's germline CDR1 is LGHNT and CDR2 FRNRAP.

V gene TRBV7-9 combines with J gene TRBJ1-1; D is perhaps TRBD1 (5 bases). Trimming stripped 5 bases from V and 6 bases from J, with 19 bases between. The CDR3 contains 15 residues. CDR1 is SEHNR and CDR2 is FQNEAQ in the germline V gene (reference sequence). This CDR3 is CASSPVIGGVPEAFF. The CDR3 nucleotides read TGTGCCAGCAGCCCGGTAATTGGGGGTGTTCCTGAAGCTTTCTTT.

This clone was seen once. V and J are TRBV30 and TRBJ2-3, with D perhaps matching TRBD2 (5 bases). The CDR3 is made up of 13 amino acids. The germline V gene encodes CDR1 GTSNPN and CDR2 SVGIG (reference sequence). Trimming cost V 2 bases and J 5 bases, with 11 bases left between them. The CDR3 DNA reads as TGTGCCTGGAGTCTCGGGGTGGGAGATACGCAGTATTTT. Translating it yields CAWSLGVGDTQYF.